This T cell receptor beta chain emerged from a study of blood T cells in healthy people across ages (dated by TCRdb to between 2015 and 2017). About the full investigation: Template switching captured roughly one uniquely barcoded TCR beta cDNA molecule per two T cells in model experiments. Donors of different ages were randomly distributed across sequencing lanes to avoid experimental bias. The donors were split into four age groups: young (average about 15 years), middle-aged (about 40), aged (over 55) and long-lived (more than 80). To track age-related changes in TCR beta repertoire diversity, the study relied on deep sequencing normalized with unique cDNA molecular identifiers. The study analyzed two additional independent replicas of 1 million unique cDNA reads from the same blood draw for two donors, one aged 18 to 30 and one aged 80 or older.

To note about this clonotype: It lacks a known antigen. No much larger clonotype is one base removed from it; base qualities were not supplied.

The donors were a few dozen Caucasian individuals from Russia, aged roughly 6 to 90 years, who were systemically healthy. Each donor gave around 9.8 milliliters of peripheral blood, collected into EDTA-treated Vacutainer tubes. Ficoll-Paque density-gradient centrifugation was used to isolate PBMCs, with at least 6 million obtained per sample. Trizol reagent was used to extract total RNA from PBMCs, with at least 5.5 micrograms per sample. For every donor, an aliquot of PBMCs went through flow cytometry to measure the percentages of naive CD45RAhigh/CD27high T cells. The CDR3, cysteine through phenylalanine, is 18 amino acids long. Of the read, only the CDR3 DNA is kept; its 54 bases are in frame from base 1. As encoded in the germline V gene (reference sequence), CDR1 is DFQATT while CDR2 is SNEGSKA. The trim is 7 bases for V and 1 base for J, with a gap of 28 bases between the germline ends. The full study reports these points: Observed TCR beta diversity correlated strongly with the percentage of naive T cells measured by flow cytometry. Total diversity estimates from one million sequenced T cells were considered lower bounds and underestimates. Conclusive comparison of naive and antigen-experienced compartments was prevented by the profiling of bulk unsorted PBMCs. Observed TCR beta diversity per million T cells fell roughly linearly with age, and a significant reduction was already apparent by age around 36. The long-lived group showed more naive CD4+ T cells, fewer expanded clones and increased TCR diversity than the aged group, suggesting age selection. Because the CMV infection status of the donors was unknown, age-related changes in expanded clonotypes may potentially have been confounded.

The library relied on 5' RACE. TCRdb shows the sequencer as Illumina HiSeq 2500. The second PCR ran for about 6 to 11 cycles and used a J-beta primer mix along with a sample-barcoded 5' primer. A template-switch 5' adaptor carrying 12 random nucleotides introduced a unique molecular identifier onto each TCR beta cDNA molecule. Each sample yielded at least 2.5 million CDR3-containing paired-end reads. First-strand cDNA was synthesized from all RNA with the Mint cDNA synthesis kit, primed by a TRBC-specific oligonucleotide. Following uracil-DNA glycosylase treatment, all cDNA underwent a first 18-cycle PCR with the universal primers M1SS and BC2_uni_R. As for the authors' bioinformatics: For normalization, 1 million high-quality reads, each with a distinct molecular identifier, were randomly selected from each sample. Reads sharing molecular identifiers were discarded rather than binned into consensus sequences. MiTCR, with a Q25 quality threshold and the strictest error-elimination algorithm, was used for CDR3 identification, clonotype clustering and error correction. A nonparametric unseen species model with Euler transformation was used to estimate lower-bound total TCR beta diversity. The public reads were reanalyzed by TCRdb: fastp trimming at Q25, MiXCR alignment, in-frame beta chains only. Rows are unified per CDR3 protein, each entry keeping the most common DNA and genes. For this entry, the V and J calls and clone size follow TCRdb and not the study's own pipeline. The sample table records 800,000 to 1,000,000 distinct CDR3 sequences; about 48% of these occur just once. In total, the top ten clones hold around 15% of the sample.

This clonotype was sampled from a man younger than 40 in good health. This sequence uses TRBV20-1 and TRBJ2-5, with TRBD2 perhaps the D gene, on 6 matching bases. The sample taken for sequencing was blood. This receptor carries the CDR3 CSGNRDGGTRASQETQYF. In nucleotides, the sequence is TGCAGTGGAAATAGGGACGGGGGAACTAGAGCAAGCCAAGAGACCCAGTACTTC.